What follows are 7 T cell receptor beta chains derived from one specimen sequenced in a study of T cell repertoires in cytomegalovirus infection. These receptors are not linked to any known antigen. TCRdb redid the calling of the reads with MiXCR, one entry per CDR3 protein. The profile shows about 920,000 distinct CDR3 sequences, approximately 31% of them singletons. The source was cultured CD8+ T cells from PBMCs, collected from culture after CMV antigen stimulation. These receptors were obtained from a human donor in good health (CMV status not recorded). Some clones in this sample may be carry-over from other donors' samples.

The sample holds a few counts of this clonotype. The chain employs TRBV6-2 or TRBV6-3 and TRBJ2-7, with 8 bases lining up with TRBD2. The CDR3 loop spans 14 amino acids. V was pared by 6 bases and J by 3 bases, with 7 bases of the junction left unmatched. Germline CDR1 is MNHEY and CDR2 is SVGEGT. The CDR3 DNA is TGTGCCAGCAGGTCCGGGACTAGGGACTACGAGCAGTACGTC. Translation gives CASRSGTRDYEQYV.

In its sample, this clonotype was seen many times. This rearrangement joins TRBV7-9 to TRBJ2-7, with a tentative D call TRBD2 (6 bases). The CDR3 consists of 14 residues. Per germline, CDR1 SEHNR and CDR2 FQNEAQ (reference sequence). The CDR3 loop is CARRGPRRGDEQYV. The CDR3, as DNA: TGTGCTCGGCGGGGCCCCAGACGAGGGGACGAGCAGTACGTC.

V and J are TRBV19 and TRBJ1-2, with a possible D match to TRBD1 (6 bases). Germline V lookup: CDR1 LNHDA, CDR2 SQIVND (reference sequence). The CDR3 spans 13 residues. The V gene lost 3 bases and the J gene lost 6 bases, with 11 bases spanning the gap. The DNA of the CDR3 is TGTGCCAGTAGTATCTTAGAGGGGGATGGCTACACCTTC. Amino acids: CASSILEGDGYTF.

The gene calls are TRBV2 and TRBJ2-7; D tentatively fits TRBD1 or TRBD2 (6 bases each). The CDR3 is 15 residues long. Trimming took 6 bases from V and 5 from J, leaving 20 bases between them. CDR1 SNHLY and CDR2 FYNNEI come from the germline V gene. As DNA, the CDR3 is TGTGCCAGCAGGTACAGGGTTGAAGCTAGCGACGAGCAGTACTTC. Encoded protein: CASRYRVEASDEQYF. Full variable domain (outside the CDR3, taken from reference TRBV2 and TRBJ2-7): EPEVTQTPSHQVTQMGQEVILRCVPISNHLYFYWYRQILGQKVEFLVSFYNNEISEKSEIFDDQFSVERPDGSNFTLKIRSTKLEDSAMYFCASRYRVEASDEQYFGPGTRLTVT.

This clonotype was seen many times. This chain uses TRBV7-8 with TRBJ1-2; 7 bases are a match to TRBD1. CDR3 length equals 15 residues. Trimming at V came to 5 bases and at J to 0 bases, leaving 6 bases not matched to a gene. Germline loops: CDR1 SGHVS, CDR2 FQNEAQ. The CDR3 bases are TGTGCCAGCAGCCCGCGGGACAGAGCTAACTATGGCTACACCTTC. Translating it yields CASSPRDRANYGYTF.

This clonotype was recorded many times. The V gene is TRBV7-6, the J gene TRBJ1-1, with D possibly being TRBD1 (5 bases). This CDR3 is built from 17 residues. CDR1 and CDR2 from the germline V gene are SGHVS and FNYEAQ. With 5 bases removed from V and 1 base from J, the gap between germline ends came to 20 bases. The CDR3 region is CASSHPSRGGGNTEAFF. CDR3 bases: TGTGCCAGCAGCCACCCCTCTCGCGGGGGGGGGAACACTGAAGCTTTCTTT.

The chain carries TRBV4-1 and TRBJ2-2; weak D call: TRBD1 (7 bases). The CDR3 loop spans 15 amino acids. Trimming took off 3 bases at V and 9 bases at J, with 17 bases between the two ends. Per germline, CDR1 MGHRA and CDR2 YSYEKL. The CDR3, as DNA: TGCGCCAGCAGCCAGGCCGGAGGGGGCAGGTGGGAGCTGTTTTTT. It yields the protein CASSQAGGGRWELFF.